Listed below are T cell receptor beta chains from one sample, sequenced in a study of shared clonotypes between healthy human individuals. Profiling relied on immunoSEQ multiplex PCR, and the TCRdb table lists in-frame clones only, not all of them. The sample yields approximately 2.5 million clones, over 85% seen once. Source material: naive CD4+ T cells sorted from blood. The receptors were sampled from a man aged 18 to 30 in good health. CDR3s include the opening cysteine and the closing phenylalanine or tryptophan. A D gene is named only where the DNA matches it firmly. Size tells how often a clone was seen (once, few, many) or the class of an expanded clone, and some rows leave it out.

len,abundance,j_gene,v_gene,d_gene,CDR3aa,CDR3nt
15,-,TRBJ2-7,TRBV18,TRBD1,CASSPGDRGGYEQYF,TGTGCCAGCTCACCAGGGGACAGGGGTGGCTACGAGCAGTACTTC
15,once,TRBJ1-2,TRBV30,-,CAWSPDSRWGYGYTF,TGTGCCTGGAGTCCGGACAGTCGATGGGGCTATGGCTACACCTTC
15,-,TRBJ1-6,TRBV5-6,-,CASSLAGRYNSPLHF,TGTGCCAGCAGCTTGGCAGGACGGTATAATTCACCCCTCCACTTT
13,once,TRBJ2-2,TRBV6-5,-,CASTRAAPAELFF,TGTGCCAGCACACGGGCAGCCCCAGCGGAGCTGTTTTTT
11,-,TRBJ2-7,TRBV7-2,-,CASSLRREQYF,TGTGCCAGCAGCTTACGGCGTGAGCAGTACTTC
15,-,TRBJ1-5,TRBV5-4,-,CASSLDGLSNQPQHF,TGTGCCAGCAGCTTGGATGGGTTGAGCAATCAGCCCCAGCATTTT
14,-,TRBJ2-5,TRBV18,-,CASSPPADTETQYF,TGTGCCAGCTCACCCCCGGCCGACACGGAGACCCAGTACTTC
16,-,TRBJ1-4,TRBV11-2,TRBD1,CASSSLRGQTNEKLFF,TGTGCCAGCAGCTCTTTACGGGGACAGACTAATGAAAAACTGTTTTTT
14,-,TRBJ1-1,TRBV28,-,CASRKGQLNTEAFF,TGTGCCAGCAGGAAAGGACAGTTGAACACTGAAGCTTTCTTT
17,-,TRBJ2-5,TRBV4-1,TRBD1,CASSQANRGSGAETQYF,TGCGCCAGCAGCCAAGCCAACAGGGGAAGTGGGGCGGAGACCCAGTACTTC
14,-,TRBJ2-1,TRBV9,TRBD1,CASSLGTGTHEQFF,TGTGCCAGCAGCCTGGGGACAGGGACCCATGAGCAGTTCTTC
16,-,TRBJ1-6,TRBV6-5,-,CASSSGRGSYNSPLHF,TGTGCCAGCAGTTCCGGTAGGGGATCATATAATTCACCCCTCCACTTT
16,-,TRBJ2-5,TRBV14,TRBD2,CASSQYSGRRVETQYF,TGTGCCAGCAGCCAGTATAGCGGGAGGCGGGTGGAGACCCAGTACTTC
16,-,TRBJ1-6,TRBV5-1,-,CASSLASGISGSPLHF,TGCGCCAGCAGCTTGGCCAGTGGGATATCTGGTTCACCCCTCCACTTT
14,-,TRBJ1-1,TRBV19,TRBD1,CASSARTGRTEAFF,TGTGCCAGTAGTGCTCGGACAGGCCGCACTGAAGCTTTCTTT
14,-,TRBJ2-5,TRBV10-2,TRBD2,CASSETSGQETQYF,TGCGCCAGCAGTGAGACTAGCGGCCAAGAGACCCAGTACTTC
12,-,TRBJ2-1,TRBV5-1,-,CASSPQGNEQFF,TGCGCCAGCAGCCCCCAGGGAAATGAGCAGTTCTTC
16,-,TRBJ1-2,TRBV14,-,CASSQRAPTAPVGYTF,TGTGCCAGCAGCCAACGGGCCCCGACAGCCCCGGTGGGCTACACCTTC
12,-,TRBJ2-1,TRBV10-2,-,CASSVDLLGQFF,TGCGCCAGCAGTGTGGATTTGTTAGGGCAGTTCTTC
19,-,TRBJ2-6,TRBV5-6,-,CASSLTLGISNSGANVLTF,TGTGCCAGCAGCTTGACTCTTGGGATCTCAAACTCTGGGGCCAACGTCCTGACTTTC
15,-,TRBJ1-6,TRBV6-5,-,CASSSTWPNNSPLHF,TGTGCCAGCAGTTCCACGTGGCCGAATAATTCACCCCTCCACTTT
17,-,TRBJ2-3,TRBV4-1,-,CASSSQPSFWSTDTQYF,TGCGCCAGCAGCTCGCAGCCTAGCTTTTGGAGCACAGATACGCAGTATTTT
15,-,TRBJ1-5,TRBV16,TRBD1,CASSKQGAGSQPQHF,TGTGCCAGCAGCAAACAGGGGGCAGGGAGTCAGCCCCAGCATTTT
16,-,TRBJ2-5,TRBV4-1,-,CASSQAMGQAFWAQYF,TGCGCCAGCAGCCAAGCTATGGGCCAGGCTTTTTGGGCCCAGTACTTC
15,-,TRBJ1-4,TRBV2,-,CASSEMGQLGEKLFF,TGTGCCAGCAGTGAAATGGGGCAGTTGGGTGAAAAACTGTTTTTT
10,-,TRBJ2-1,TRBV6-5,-,CASSRREQFF,TGTGCCAGCTCCCGAAGGGAGCAGTTCTTC
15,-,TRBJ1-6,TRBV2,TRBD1,CASSFGTGADSPLHF,TGTGCCAGCAGTTTTGGTACAGGGGCCGATTCACCCCTCCACTTT
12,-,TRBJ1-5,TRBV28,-,CASRGGLQPQHF,TGTGCCAGCAGGGGGGGTCTTCAGCCCCAGCATTTT
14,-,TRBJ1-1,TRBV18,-,CASSPRGQSTEAFF,TGTGCCAGCTCACCTCGGGGGCAGAGCACTGAAGCTTTCTTT
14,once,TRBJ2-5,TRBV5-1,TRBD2,CASSRLAGEETQYF,TGCGCCAGCAGCAGACTAGCGGGGGAAGAGACCCAGTACTTC
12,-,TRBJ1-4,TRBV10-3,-,CATGQTNEKLFF,TGTGCCACAGGACAGACTAATGAAAAACTGTTTTTT
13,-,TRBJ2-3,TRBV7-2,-,CASSLEIRDTQYF,TGTGCCAGCAGCTTAGAGATCAGAGATACGCAGTATTTT
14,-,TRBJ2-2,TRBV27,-,CASSLPLYTGELFF,TGTGCCAGCAGTTTACCCCTTTACACCGGGGAGCTGTTTTTT
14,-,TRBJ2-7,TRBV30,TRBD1,CAWSVKGADYEQYF,TGTGCCTGGAGTGTAAAGGGGGCCGATTACGAGCAGTACTTC
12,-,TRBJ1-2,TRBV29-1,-,CSVNIANYGYTF,TGCAGCGTTAACATAGCTAACTATGGCTACACCTTC
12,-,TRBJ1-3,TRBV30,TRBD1,CAWTGGRSTIYF,TGTGCCTGGACAGGGGGCCGATCGACCATATATTTT
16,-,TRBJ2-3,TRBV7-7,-,CASSFQAETSTDTQYF,TGTGCTAGCAGTTTTCAAGCGGAAACTAGCACAGATACGCAGTATTTT
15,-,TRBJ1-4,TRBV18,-,CASSPPGQPNEKLFF,TGTGCCAGCTCACCACCCGGACAGCCTAATGAAAAACTGTTTTTT
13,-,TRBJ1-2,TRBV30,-,CAWEKQGGYGYTF,TGTGCCTGGGAAAAACAGGGAGGTTATGGCTACACCTTC
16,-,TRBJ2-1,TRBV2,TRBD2,CASSLGGGGNYNEQFF,TGTGCCAGCAGTCTTGGCGGGGGGGGTAACTACAATGAGCAGTTCTTC
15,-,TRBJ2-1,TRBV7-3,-,CASSVVQSSYNEQFF,TGTGCCAGCAGCGTGGTACAGAGCTCCTACAATGAGCAGTTCTTC
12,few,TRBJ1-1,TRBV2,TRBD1,CASTWTGFEAFF,TGTGCCAGCACCTGGACAGGGTTTGAAGCTTTCTTT
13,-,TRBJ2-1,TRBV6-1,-,CASSEAGYNEQFF,TGTGCCAGCAGTGAAGCGGGGTACAATGAGCAGTTCTTC
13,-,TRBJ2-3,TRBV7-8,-,CASCKGSYDTQYF,TGTGCCAGCTGTAAGGGGAGTTATGATACGCAGTATTTT
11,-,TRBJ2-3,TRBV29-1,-,CSVDSWLGQYF,TGCAGCGTTGATTCATGGCTCGGGCAGTATTTT
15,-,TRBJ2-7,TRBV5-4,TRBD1,CASSRGQLSSYEQYF,TGTGCCAGCAGCCGGGGACAGTTGAGCTCCTACGAGCAGTACTTC
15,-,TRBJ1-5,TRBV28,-,CASTLGPVSNQPQHF,TGTGCCAGCACCCTTGGGCCCGTGAGCAATCAGCCCCAGCATTTT
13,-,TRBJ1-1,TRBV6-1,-,CASSERGETEAFF,TGTGCCAGCAGTGAACGGGGCGAGACTGAAGCTTTCTTT
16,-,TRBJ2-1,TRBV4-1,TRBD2,CASSQPHLAGNNEQFF,TGCGCCAGCAGCCAACCCCACTTAGCGGGAAACAATGAGCAGTTCTTC
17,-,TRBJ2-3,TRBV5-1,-,CASSSLPQSRSPDTQYF,TGCGCCAGCAGCTCCCTCCCACAGTCAAGGTCCCCAGATACGCAGTATTTT
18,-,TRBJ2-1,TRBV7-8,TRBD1,CASSLKVVPGQEFNEQFF,TGTGCCAGCAGCTTAAAGGTAGTACCTGGACAGGAGTTCAATGAGCAGTTCTTC
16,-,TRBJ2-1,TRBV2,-,CASSDRGPSSYNEQFF,TGTGCCAGCAGTGATCGGGGCCCCAGCTCCTACAATGAGCAGTTCTTC
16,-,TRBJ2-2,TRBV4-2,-,CASSQDRASNTGELFF,TGTGCCAGCAGCCAAGACAGGGCTTCGAACACCGGGGAGCTGTTTTTT